This T cell receptor (beta chain) was identified in a study of cytomegalovirus exposure and HLA in healthy donors. Study conclusions and caveats: V- and J-gene trimming of TCR beta was linked (in a later analysis) to a missense DCLRE1C variant. According to the study, around 150 TCR beta chains were cytomegalovirus-associated. In an earlier analysis, in fewer than 700 donors, most V segments appeared productive either ~87% or ~30% of the time. Analysis was performed later, and it showed HLA-associated TCR beta chains to be more clonally expanded than equally common others.

PCR employed 60 Vbeta and 13 Jbeta primers. The method was immunoSEQ multiplex PCR; TCRdb's version includes in-frame clones alone and lacks a portion of them. Across under 200,000 clones, the top ten clones capture 0.7% to 1% of the sample. Germline lookup yields CDR1 GTSNPN and CDR2 SVGIG (reference sequence). V was clipped by 4 bases and J by 7 bases; unmatched bases: 10. There are 14 residues in the CDR3. As concerns this clone: The antigen remains undetermined.

This TCR was recovered from a woman aged 18-29 years in good health and CMV-seropositive. Sequencing used PBMCs. The chain combines TRBV30 with TRBJ2-1, with TRBD2 matching over 7 bases. CDR3 coding DNA: TGTGCCTGGACGGTTGGCGGGAGCTTGAATGAGCAGTTCTTC. It translates to CAWTVGGSLNEQFF. Full variable domain (outside the CDR3, taken from reference TRBV30 and TRBJ2-1): SQTIHQWPATLVQPVGSPLSLECTVEGTSNPNLYWYRQAAGRGLQLLFYSVGIGQISSEVPQNLSASRPQDRQFILSSKKLLLSDSGFYLCAWTVGGSLNEQFFGPGTRLTVL.